Listed here are 5 T cell receptor beta chains from one sample, sequenced in a study of blood T cell repertoires in COVID-19. TCRdb's copy holds only in-frame clones and misses some; the assay was immunoSEQ multiplex PCR. Of around 370,000 clones listed, about 90% are singletons. Specimen: peripheral blood. All receptors derive from a woman between 18 and 29 years old who had recovered from COVID-19.

This chain uses TRBV6-6 with TRBJ2-3; 8 nucleotides align to TRBD2. Germline lookup yields CDR1 MNHNY and CDR2 SVGAGI (reference sequence). After removal of 0 bases from V and 1 base from J, the junction contained 3 bases not matched to a gene. This CDR3 comprises 16 residues. Here the CDR3 DNA reads TGTGCCAGCAGTTACTCGAGTAGCGGGGGCACAGATACGCAGTATTTT. Amino acids: CASSYSSSGGTDTQYF.

The chain uses TRBV3-1 (or the pseudogene TRBV3-2) and TRBJ1-4, with D maybe TRBD1 (5 bases). The germline V gene has CDR1 LGHDT and CDR2 YNNKEL (reference sequence). The CDR3 runs 15 residues. V lost 2 bases to trimming and J lost 7 bases, with 14 bases between them. CDR3 DNA sequence: TGTGCCAGCAGCCAAAGACTAGGGGACGGTGAAAAACTGTTTTTT. This sequence encodes CASSQRLGDGEKLFF.

The chain joins TRBV18 to TRBJ1-2, with TRBD1 matching over 7 bases. The length of the CDR3 is 15 residues. With 2 bases clipped from V and 4 bases from J, the junction kept 7 bases outside the gene matches. From germline, CDR1 is KGHSH and CDR2 LQKENI. The chain's CDR3 is CASSPAGQVSYGYTF. Here the CDR3 DNA reads TGTGCCAGCTCACCAGCTGGACAGGTCAGCTATGGCTACACCTTC. The complete variable domain, with remaining parts taken from reference TRBV18 and TRBJ1-2, reads NAGVMQNPRHLVRRRGQEARLRCSPMKGHSHVYWYRQLPEEGLKFMVYLQKENIIDESGMPKERFSAEFPKEGPSILRIQQVVRGDSAAYFCASSPAGQVSYGYTFGSGTRLTVV.

This clone was found once. V is TRBV11-2 and J is TRBJ2-1; 12 positions match TRBD2. This CDR3 has 15 residues. The germline V gene encodes CDR1 SGHAT and CDR2 FQNNGV. J was trimmed by 8 bases and V by 5 bases; bases with no gene match: 7. CDR3 in amino acids: CASSPGLAGGHEQFF. In DNA form, the CDR3 reads TGTGCCAGCAGCCCGGGACTAGCGGGCGGGCATGAGCAGTTCTTC.

The rearrangement uses TRBV11-2 and TRBJ1-1; no reliable D call. Germline lookup yields CDR1 SGHAT and CDR2 FQNNGV. The CDR3 consists of 16 residues. V lost 1 base, J lost 1 base, and 13 bases lay in between. For the CDR3, the DNA is TGTGCCAGCAGCTTAGGGCTCTTGGCGGCGAACACTGAAGCTTTCTTT. This translates into CASSLGLLAANTEAFF.